The rows below give T cell receptor beta chains drawn from one sample of a study of T cell repertoires in cytomegalovirus infection. TCRdb used MiXCR to reprocess the reads, holding one entry per CDR3 protein. Among some 100,000 distinct CDR3 sequences, about 25% were seen once, and the ten largest hold 30% to 40%. The sample comprised CD8+ T cells from PBMCs. The receptors were gathered from a human donor in good health (CMV status not recorded). Some clones in this sample may be carry-over from other donors' samples. CDR3s include the opening cysteine and the closing phenylalanine or tryptophan. D genes are given only for firm matches. Size is omitted from some rows. Given values are once, few, many or a class for expanded clones.

v_call	clone_size	d_call	j_call	cdr3_nt	cdr3_aa
TRBV7-9	NA	NA	TRBJ1-4	TGTGCCAGCAGCTTACCGGGTGAAAAACTGTTTTTT	CASSLPGEKLFF
TRBV19	NA	NA	TRBJ2-1	TGTGCCAGTAGCGGGCCCTACAATGAGCAGTTCTTC	CASSGPYNEQFF
TRBV7-9	many	NA	TRBJ2-7	TGTGCCAGCAGCTTAATCGGCCACCCGGGCGAGCAGTACTTC	CASSLIGHPGEQYF
TRBV4-3	NA	TRBD1	TRBJ2-1	TGCGCCAGCAGCCAACGGGACAGCCAATACAATGAGCAGTTCTTC	CASSQRDSQYNEQFF
TRBV7-6	many	NA	TRBJ2-2	TGTGCCAGCAGCTTAGTTGGCGGGGAGCTGTTTTTT	CASSLVGGELFF
TRBV4-1	many	TRBD2	TRBJ2-3	TGCGCCAGCAGCCAAGAAACTAGCGGAGGGGATACGCAGTATTTT	CASSQETSGGDTQYF
TRBV7-8	many	TRBD2	TRBJ2-2	TGTGCCAGCAGCTCGACTAGCGGGAGGGCCAGGAACACCGGGGAGCTGTTTTTT	CASSSTSGRARNTGELFF
TRBV5-5	few	TRBD2	TRBJ2-4	TGTGCCAGCAGCTCTAGCGGGGAAAACATTCAGTACTTC	CASSSSGENIQYF
TRBV27	many	NA	TRBJ1-2	TGTGCCAGCAGTCTAACCCCCCAGCTTTCAAGAAGTGGCTACACCTTC	CASSLTPQLSRSGYTF
TRBV6-2/TRBV6-3	few	TRBD2	TRBJ2-1	TGTGCCAGCAGTTACCCGGGACTAGCGGGAGTTTACAATGAGCAGTTCTTC	CASSYPGLAGVYNEQFF